Below are 12 T cell receptor beta chains sequenced from a single sample in a study of CD8 T cells in ankylosing spondylitis (dated by TCRdb to 2015 to 2018). Library generation was performed with 5' RACE. Sequencing was carried out with an Illumina HiSeq 2500. TCRdb reanalyzed the raw reads on its own, using fastp at Q25 for trimming and MiXCR for clone calling, and kept in-frame beta chains. Each record represents a unique CDR3 protein, reported with the most common genes and DNA among its rows. For this sample the table gives a few hundred thousand distinct CDR3 sequences, of which over 8.5% were detected only once. The ten largest make up under 7% of the sample. The sequenced sample was blood, either unsorted or a sorted T cell fraction (not recorded which). The source is a male donor with ankylosing spondylitis or in good health (not recorded which).

This clonotype was detected ten times or more. The chain carries TRBV12-3 or TRBV12-4 and TRBJ1-3, with D uncertain. The V end lost 3 bases, the J end lost 0 bases, and 12 bases lay between the germline ends. The length of the CDR3 is 16 residues. CDR3 amino acids: CASSLRTFTSGNTIYF. The CDR3 DNA reads TGTGCCAGCAGTTTGAGGACGTTTACCTCTGGAAACACCATATATTTT.

The gene calls are TRBV28 and TRBJ2-3; possibly TRBD1 or TRBD2 for D (5 bases each). V was trimmed by 10 bases and J by 0 bases, leaving 17 bases between them. Looked up from germline, CDR1 is MDHEN and CDR2 is SYDVKM. The CDR3 runs 15 residues. This chain's CDR3 is CATTPPGRSTDTQYF. The CDR3 DNA reads as TGTGCCACCACGCCTCCGGGGCGTAGCACAGATACGCAGTATTTT.

This clonotype was observed a handful of times. J is TRBJ2-7 and V is TRBV6-6; possibly TRBD1 for D (6 bases). CDR1 and CDR2 from the germline V gene are MNHNY and SVGAGI (reference sequence). The CDR3 is 14 residues long. The V end lost 6 bases, the J end lost 2 bases, and 14 bases lay between the germline ends. The CDR3 region has the DNA TGTGCCAGCAGGAGCAGAACAGGGACCTACGAGCAGTACTTC. It specifies CASRSRTGTYEQYF.

This clonotype came up many times. The chain links TRBV6-2 or TRBV6-3 to TRBJ1-2; weak D call: TRBD1 (5 bases). Germline V lookup: CDR1 MNHEY, CDR2 SVGEGT. V gave up 5 bases and J gave up 6 bases, with 34 bases separating them. This CDR3 is built from 20 residues. DNA for the CDR3: TGTGCCAGCAGTCAGTGGGGCCGTGGAAAGGGTTCGACGGGACGAAATGGCTACACCTTC. Translating it yields CASSQWGRGKGSTGRNGYTF.

This clonotype appeared many times. V usage is TRBV20-1 and J usage is TRBJ1-1; TRBD1 might be the D (6 bases). Germline V gene lookup returns CDR1 DFQATT and CDR2 SNEGSKA (reference sequence). V dropped 0 bases and J dropped 10 bases, with 21 bases sitting between them. The CDR3 covers 15 residues. CDR3 DNA: TGCAGTGCTAGAGATTGGTACAGGGCGGCGCGGGGAGCTTTCTTT. This encodes CSARDWYRAARGAFF.

This clonotype showed up many times. The V call is TRBV3-1, the J call TRBJ2-1; D gene uncertain. Germline CDR1 LGHDT, CDR2 YNNKEL (reference sequence). The CDR3 has 13 amino acids. V was pared by 4 bases and J by 8 bases, with 12 bases between. The CDR3 region is CASSPTMGYEQFF. The CDR3 DNA reads as TGTGCCAGCAGCCCGACGATGGGGTATGAGCAGTTCTTC.

This clonotype has at least ten counts. The chain carries TRBV6-5 and TRBJ2-7, with 9 nucleotides matching TRBD2. Germline CDR1 and CDR2: MNHEY and SVGAGI. The length of the CDR3 is 15 residues. V trimming: 3 bases; J trimming: 6 bases; junction bases outside the gene matches: 9. The CDR3 DNA follows: TGTGCCAGCAGTTATGGCCTAGCGGGAAACGGCGAGCAGTACTTC. It encodes CASSYGLAGNGEQYF.

This clonotype was detected ten times or more. The chain joins TRBV5-1 to TRBJ2-2; no reliable D call. The CDR3 contains 13 residues. Trimming stripped 4 bases from V and 4 bases from J, with 8 bases between. Germline CDR1 is SGHRS and CDR2 is YFSETQ. The CDR3 DNA sequence: TGCGCCAGCAGCAACCCTCTCACCGGGGAGCTGTTTTTT. Translation: CASSNPLTGELFF. The complete variable domain, with remaining parts taken from reference TRBV5-1 and TRBJ2-2, reads KAGVTQTPRYLIKTRGQQVTLSCSPISGHRSVSWYQQTPGQGLQFLFEYFSETQRNKGNFPGRFSGRQFSNSRSEMNVSTLELGDSALYLCASSNPLTGELFFGEGSRLTVL.

The chain recombines TRBV7-2 with TRBJ1-1; perhaps TRBD1 as D (6 bases). The V end was cut by 6 bases, the J end by 0 bases, with 14 bases between. The germline gives CDR1 SGHTA, CDR2 FQGNSA. This CDR3 has 15 amino acids. CDR3 nucleotides: TGTGCCAGCAGGGAGGTAGGGGGGGTGAACACTGAAGCTTTCTTT. This encodes CASREVGGVNTEAFF.

The chain combines TRBV24-1 with TRBJ1-2; perhaps TRBD1 as D (6 bases). The CDR3 consists of 13 residues. Trimming took 7 bases from V and 5 from J, leaving 13 bases between them. Looked up from germline, CDR1 is KGHDR and CDR2 is SFDVKD. The DNA of the CDR3 is TGTGCCACCAGCGCAGGGGCGGCGTATGGCTACACCTTC. Translating it yields CATSAGAAYGYTF.

This clonotype showed up many times. V usage is TRBV7-8 and J usage is TRBJ2-3, with D tentatively TRBD2 (5 bases). Germline CDR1 and CDR2: SGHVS and FQNEAQ. Trimming pared 4 bases from V and 4 bases from J, leaving 18 bases between. The CDR3 spans 16 residues. The DNA for the CDR3 is TGTGCCAGCAGCTCCGGCCTCGGTGCCGGGGCAGATACGCAGTATTTT. This codes for CASSSGLGAGADTQYF.

V gene TRBV5-1 combines with J gene TRBJ2-2; 8 nucleotides align to TRBD1. The ends lost 4 bases at V and 4 bases at J; junction bases unmatched: 6. This CDR3 is 15 amino acids long. The germline gives CDR1 SGHRS, CDR2 YFSETQ. CDR3 sequence (DNA): TGCGCCAGCAGCCTGGGACAGGTTGGCACCGGGGAGCTGTTTTTT. This gives the protein CASSLGQVGTGELFF.